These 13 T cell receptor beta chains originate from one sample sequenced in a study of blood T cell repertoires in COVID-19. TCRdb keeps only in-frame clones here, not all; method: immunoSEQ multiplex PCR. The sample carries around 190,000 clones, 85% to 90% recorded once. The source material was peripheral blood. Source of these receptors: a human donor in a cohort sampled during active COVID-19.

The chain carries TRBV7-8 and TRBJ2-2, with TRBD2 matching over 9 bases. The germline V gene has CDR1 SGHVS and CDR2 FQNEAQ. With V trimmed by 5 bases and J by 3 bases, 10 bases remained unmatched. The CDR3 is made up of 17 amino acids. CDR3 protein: CASSPQGLAGHTGELFF. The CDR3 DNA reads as TGTGCCAGCAGCCCTCAGGGGCTAGCGGGACACACCGGGGAGCTGTTTTTT. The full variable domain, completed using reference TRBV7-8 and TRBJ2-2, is GAGVSQSPRYKVAKRGQDVALRCDPISGHVSLFWYQQALGQGPEFLTYFQNEAQLDKSGLPSDRFFAERPEGSVSTLKIQRTQQEDSAVYLCASSPQGLAGHTGELFFGEGSRLTVL.

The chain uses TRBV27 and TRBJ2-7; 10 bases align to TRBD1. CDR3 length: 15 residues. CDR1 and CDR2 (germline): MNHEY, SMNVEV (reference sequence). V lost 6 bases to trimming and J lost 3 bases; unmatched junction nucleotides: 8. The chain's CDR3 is CASSPGTGEIYEQYF. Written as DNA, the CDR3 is TGTGCCAGCAGCCCCGGGACAGGGGAAATCTACGAGCAGTACTTC.

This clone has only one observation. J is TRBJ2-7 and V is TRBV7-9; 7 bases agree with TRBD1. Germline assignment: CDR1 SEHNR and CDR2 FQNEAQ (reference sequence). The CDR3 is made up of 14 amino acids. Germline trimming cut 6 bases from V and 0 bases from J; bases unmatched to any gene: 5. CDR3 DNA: TGTGCCAGCAGTGGGACAGCGACCTCCTACGAGCAGTACTTC. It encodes CASSGTATSYEQYF.

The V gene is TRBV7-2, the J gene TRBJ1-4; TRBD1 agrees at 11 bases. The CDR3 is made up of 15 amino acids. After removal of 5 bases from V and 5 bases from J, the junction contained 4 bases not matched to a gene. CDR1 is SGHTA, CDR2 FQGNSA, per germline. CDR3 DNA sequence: TGTGCCAGCAGCAACGGACAGGGGGCAAATGAAAAACTGTTTTTT. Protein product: CASSNGQGANEKLFF.

The CDR3 loop reads CAISEDQGNYGYTF. The CDR3 DNA sequence: TGTGCCATCAGTGAAGATCAGGGGAACTATGGCTACACCTTC. The V call is TRBV10-3, the J call TRBJ1-2, with D possibly matching TRBD1 (6 bases). The CDR3 length is 14 residues. The V and J ends lost 3 bases and 2 bases respectively, with 10 bases between them. Germline lookup yields CDR1 ENHRY and CDR2 SYGVKD.

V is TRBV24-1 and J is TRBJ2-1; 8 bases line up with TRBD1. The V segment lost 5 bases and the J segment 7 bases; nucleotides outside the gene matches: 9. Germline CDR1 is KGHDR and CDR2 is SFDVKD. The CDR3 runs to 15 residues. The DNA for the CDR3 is TGTGCCACCAGTGCCGGGACAGGCCTCAAGAATGAGCAGTTCTTC. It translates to CATSAGTGLKNEQFF.

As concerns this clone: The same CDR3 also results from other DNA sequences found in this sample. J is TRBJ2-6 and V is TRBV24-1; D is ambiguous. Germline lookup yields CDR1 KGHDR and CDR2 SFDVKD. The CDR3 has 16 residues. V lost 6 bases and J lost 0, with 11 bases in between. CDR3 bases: TGTGCCACCAGTCAGCGCAGAGGCTCTGGGGCCAACGTCCTGACTTTC. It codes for CATSQRRGSGANVLTF.

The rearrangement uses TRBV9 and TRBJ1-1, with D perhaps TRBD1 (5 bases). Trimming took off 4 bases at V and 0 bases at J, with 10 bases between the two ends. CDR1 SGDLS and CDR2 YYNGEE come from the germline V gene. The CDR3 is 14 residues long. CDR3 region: CASSYDSLNTEAFF. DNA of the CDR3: TGTGCCAGCAGCTACGACAGCCTGAACACTGAAGCTTTCTTT.

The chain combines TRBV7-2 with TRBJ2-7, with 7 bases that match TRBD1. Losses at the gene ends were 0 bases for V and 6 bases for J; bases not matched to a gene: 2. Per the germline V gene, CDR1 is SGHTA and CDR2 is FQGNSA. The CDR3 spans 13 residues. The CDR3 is CASSLATGLEQYF. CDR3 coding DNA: TGTGCCAGCAGCTTAGCGACAGGGCTCGAGCAGTACTTC.

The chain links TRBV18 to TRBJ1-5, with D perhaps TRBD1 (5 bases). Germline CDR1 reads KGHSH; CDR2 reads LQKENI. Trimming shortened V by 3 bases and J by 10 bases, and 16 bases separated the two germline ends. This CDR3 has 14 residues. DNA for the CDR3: TGTGCCAGCTCACCCGGGCAGGGTCTAGGTCCCCAGCATTTT. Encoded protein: CASSPGQGLGPQHF.

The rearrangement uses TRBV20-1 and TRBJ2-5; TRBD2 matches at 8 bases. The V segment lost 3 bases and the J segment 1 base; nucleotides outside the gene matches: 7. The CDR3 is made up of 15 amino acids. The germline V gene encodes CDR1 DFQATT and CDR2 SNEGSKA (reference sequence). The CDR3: CSASSGGNSQETQYF. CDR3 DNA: TGCAGTGCTAGTTCGGGAGGGAATTCCCAAGAGACCCAGTACTTC.

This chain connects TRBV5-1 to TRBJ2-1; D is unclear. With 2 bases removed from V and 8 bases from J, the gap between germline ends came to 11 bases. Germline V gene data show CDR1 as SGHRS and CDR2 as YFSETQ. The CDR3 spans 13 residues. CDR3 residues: CASSFNHQDEQFF. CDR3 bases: TGCGCCAGCAGCTTTAACCACCAGGATGAGCAGTTCTTC. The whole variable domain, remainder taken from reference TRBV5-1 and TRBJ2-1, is KAGVTQTPRYLIKTRGQQVTLSCSPISGHRSVSWYQQTPGQGLQFLFEYFSETQRNKGNFPGRFSGRQFSNSRSEMNVSTLELGDSALYLCASSFNHQDEQFFGPGTRLTVL.

Here the CDR3 reads CASTGQGRGVTEAFF. DNA for the CDR3: TGTGCCAGCACGGGACAGGGGAGAGGTGTCACTGAAGCTTTCTTT. The chain links TRBV6-5 to TRBJ1-1, with 10 bases aligning to TRBD1. J gave up 4 bases and V 7 bases, and 9 bases lay outside the gene matches. CDR3 length: 15 amino acids. Looked up from germline, CDR1 is MNHEY and CDR2 is SVGAGI.